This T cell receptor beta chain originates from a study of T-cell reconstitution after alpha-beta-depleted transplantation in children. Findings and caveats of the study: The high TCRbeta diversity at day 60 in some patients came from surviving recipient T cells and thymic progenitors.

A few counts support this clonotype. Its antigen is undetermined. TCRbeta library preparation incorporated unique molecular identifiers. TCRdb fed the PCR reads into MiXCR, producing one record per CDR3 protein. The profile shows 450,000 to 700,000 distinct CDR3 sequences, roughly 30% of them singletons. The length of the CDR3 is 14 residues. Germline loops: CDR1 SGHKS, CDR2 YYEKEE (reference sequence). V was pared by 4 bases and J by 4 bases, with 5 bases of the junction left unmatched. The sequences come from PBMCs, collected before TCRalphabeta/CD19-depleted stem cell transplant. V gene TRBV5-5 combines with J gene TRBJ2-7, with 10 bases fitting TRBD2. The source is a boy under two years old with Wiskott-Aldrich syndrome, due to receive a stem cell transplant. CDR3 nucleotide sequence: TGTGCCAGCAGCGGGACTAGCGTCCTTTACGAGCAGTACTTC. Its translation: CASSGTSVLYEQYF.